The T cell receptor (beta chain) under discussion was sequenced for a study of T cell clusters in autoimmune cytopenias. As for the study in general: Per sample, median TRB depth was about 48,000 reads, yielding a median 2,350 distinct clonotypes.

One tube held mixed TRB-A and TRB-B primer pools for touch-down PCR. TCRdb reprocessed the multiplex PCR reads and keeps a single row for each CDR3 protein, giving no DNA. This sample contains 5,500 to 7,500 distinct CDR3 sequences. In germline, CDR1 is SGHDN, CDR2 FVKESK. CDR3 length: 16 residues. About 39,000 genome equivalents of blood DNA were amplified for TRB. The sample also formed part of further work on T cell repertoires in aging, cancer and after chemotherapy. That paper adds: No conclusions about immunological memory after chemotherapy can be drawn from the repertoire data.

This sequence was found in a human donor in good health. The sequenced sample was peripheral blood. The V call is TRBV14, the J call TRBJ2-7; TCRdb returns TRBD1, unconfirmable since there is no DNA. CDR3: CASSPFRHSREDEQYF.